A single sample is the source of the 3 T cell receptor beta chains below, sequenced in a study of blood T cells in healthy people across ages. PCR was performed a second time for about 7 to 12 cycles using a sample-barcoded 5' primer and a J-beta primer mix. Each CDR3 protein gets one entry after TCRdb re-called the 5' RACE reads with MiXCR. Seen here are fewer than 800,000 distinct CDR3 sequences, approximately 49% observed once, and the top ten hold roughly a third. Sequencing was carried out using blood. The source is a woman aged 55-69 years in good health.

The sample holds a few counts of this clonotype. The chain combines TRBV15 with TRBJ2-7; 7 nucleotides match TRBD1. Germline CDR1 is LNHNV and CDR2 is YYDKDF (reference sequence). This CDR3 spans 12 amino acids. The trim removed 4 bases at V and 6 bases at J, leaving 3 bases unmatched. Written as DNA, the CDR3 is TGTGCCACCAGCAAAGGGACAGTCGAGCAGTACTTC. Translated, it gives CATSKGTVEQYF.

As to this clonotype: This may stem from a read error, because a much larger clone lies one nucleotide away. The V call is TRBV11-3, the J call TRBJ2-5; TRBD2 matches at 7 bases. Germline CDR1 reads SGHNT; CDR2 reads YENEEA. V gave up 3 bases and J gave up 11 bases; unmatched junction bases: 12. The CDR3 is made up of 14 amino acids. The CDR3 nucleotides read TGTGCCAGCAGCTTGGGCGGGAGACGGAATGAGCAGTACTTC. The encoded protein is CASSLGGRRNEQYF. Variable domain in full (rest from reference TRBV11-3 and TRBJ2-5): EAGVVQSPRYKIIEKKQPVAFWCNPISGHNTLYWYLQNLGQGPELLIRYENEEAVDDSQLPKDRFSAERLKGVDSTLKIQPAELGDSAVYLCASSLGGRRNEQYFGPGTRLLVL.

The CDR3 region is CASSPRGGLNTEAFF. DNA for the CDR3: TGTGCCAGCAGCCCTCGGGGAGGGTTGAACACTGAAGCTTTCTTT. This chain joins TRBV13 and TRBJ1-1; D is ambiguous. Trimming left V 5 bases short and J 0 bases short, with 13 bases between. The CDR3 spans 15 residues. In germline, CDR1 is PRHDT, CDR2 FYEKMQ (reference sequence).